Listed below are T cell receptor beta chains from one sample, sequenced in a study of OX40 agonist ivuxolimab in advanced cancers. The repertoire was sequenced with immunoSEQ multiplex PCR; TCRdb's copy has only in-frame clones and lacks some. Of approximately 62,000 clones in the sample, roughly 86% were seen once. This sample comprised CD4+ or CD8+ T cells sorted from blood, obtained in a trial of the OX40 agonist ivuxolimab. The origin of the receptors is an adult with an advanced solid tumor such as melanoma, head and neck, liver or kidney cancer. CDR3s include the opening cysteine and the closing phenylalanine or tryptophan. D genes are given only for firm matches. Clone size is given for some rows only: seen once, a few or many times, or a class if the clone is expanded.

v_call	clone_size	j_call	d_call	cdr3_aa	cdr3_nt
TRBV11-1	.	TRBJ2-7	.	CASSLQGGNYEQYF	TGTGCCAGCAGCTTACAGGGGGGTAACTACGAGCAGTACTTC
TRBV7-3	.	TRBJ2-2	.	CASSLRAGTTGELFF	TGTGCCAGCAGCTTACGGGCAGGCACCACCGGGGAGCTGTTTTTT
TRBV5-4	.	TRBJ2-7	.	CASSLGLRSYEQYF	TGTGCCAGCAGCTTGGGCTTACGGTCCTACGAGCAGTACTTC
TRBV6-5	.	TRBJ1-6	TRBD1	CASSSGQRNSPLHF	TGTGCCAGCAGCTCGGGACAGAGAAATTCACCCCTCCACTTT
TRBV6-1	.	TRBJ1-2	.	CASSLNRDYGYTF	TGTGCCAGCAGTCTAAACAGGGACTATGGCTACACCTTC
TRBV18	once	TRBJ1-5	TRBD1	CASSPGQTNQPQHF	TGTGCCAGCTCACCGGGACAGACTAATCAGCCCCAGCATTTT
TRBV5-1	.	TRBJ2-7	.	CASRDFEEQYF	TGCGCCAGCAGGGATTTCGAGGAGCAGTACTTC
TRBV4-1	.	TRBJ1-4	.	CASSQPTYSYEKLFF	TGCGCCAGCAGCCAACCAACTTACTCCTATGAAAAACTGTTTTTT
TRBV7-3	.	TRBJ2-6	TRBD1	CASSLTGGSYSGANVLTF	TGTGCCAGCAGCTTGACAGGGGGATCCTACTCTGGGGCCAACGTCCTGACTTTC
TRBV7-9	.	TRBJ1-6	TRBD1	CASSPRGQGNSPLHF	TGTGCCAGCAGCCCAAGAGGACAGGGGAATTCACCCCTCCACTTT
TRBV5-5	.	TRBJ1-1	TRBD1	CASSLAGQGAETEAFF	TGTGCCAGCAGCTTGGCAGGACAGGGGGCAGAAACTGAAGCTTTCTTT
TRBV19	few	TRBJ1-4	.	CASSIGSGRTELFF	TGTGCCAGTAGTATAGGTTCAGGCCGAACAGAACTGTTTTTT
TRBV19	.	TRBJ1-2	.	CASIGLRGYTF	TGTGCCAGTATTGGTCTGAGGGGCTACACCTTC
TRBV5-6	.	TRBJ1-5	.	CASSLHVDQPQHF	TGTGCCAGCAGCCTACACGTCGATCAGCCCCAGCATTTT
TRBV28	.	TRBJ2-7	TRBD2	CAIGGGYEQYF	TGTGCCATCGGGGGGGGCTACGAGCAGTACTTC
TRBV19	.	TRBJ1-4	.	CASRGVFGEKLFF	TGTGCCAGTAGAGGGGTGTTCGGTGAAAAACTGTTTTTT
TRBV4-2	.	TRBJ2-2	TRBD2	CASSPSSGTNTGELFF	TGTGCCAGCAGCCCTTCTAGCGGGACGAACACCGGGGAGCTGTTTTTT
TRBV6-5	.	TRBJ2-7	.	CASSGGGSGYEQYF	TGTGCCAGCAGCGGGGGCGGGAGTGGCTACGAGCAGTACTTC
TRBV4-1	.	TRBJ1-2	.	CASSQLNRRGGYTF	TGCGCCAGCAGCCAATTAAATAGGCGCGGAGGCTACACCTTC
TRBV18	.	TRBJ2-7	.	CASSDGISYEQYF	TGTGCCAGCTCGGATGGGATTTCGTACGAGCAGTACTTC
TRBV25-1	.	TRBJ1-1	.	CASRETGGNTEAFF	TGTGCCAGCAGGGAAACAGGAGGGAACACTGAAGCTTTCTTT
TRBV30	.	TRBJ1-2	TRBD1	CALMTQGGDYGYTF	TGTGCCCTGATGACCCAGGGGGGAGACTATGGCTACACCTTC
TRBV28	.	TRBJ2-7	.	CASSRKGGFDYEQYF	TGTGCCAGCAGTAGAAAGGGGGGTTTCGACTACGAGCAGTACTTC
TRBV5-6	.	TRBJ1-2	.	CASSAGLGGYTF	TGTGCCAGCAGCGCGGGACTCGGTGGCTACACCTTC
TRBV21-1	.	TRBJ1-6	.	CAIRDGGFNSPLHF	TGTGCCATCAGGGATGGGGGATTTAATTCACCCCTCCACTTT
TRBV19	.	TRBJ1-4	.	CASSLRGRTDDEKLFF	TGTGCCAGTAGTCTCAGAGGGCGGACGGATGATGAAAAACTGTTTTTT
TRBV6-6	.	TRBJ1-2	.	CASRREPTNYGYTF	TGTGCCAGCAGGCGAGAACCGACTAACTATGGCTACACCTTC
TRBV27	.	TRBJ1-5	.	CASSLLGAFNQPQHF	TGTGCCAGCAGTTTATTGGGGGCGTTCAATCAGCCCCAGCATTTT
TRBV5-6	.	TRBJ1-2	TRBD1	CASSLGDRAKNYGYTF	TGTGCCAGCAGCTTGGGGGACAGGGCGAAAAACTATGGCTACACCTTC
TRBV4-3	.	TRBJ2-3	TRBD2	CASSQVGTSGSTDTQYF	TGCGCCAGCAGCCAGGTCGGGACTAGCGGATCCACAGATACGCAGTATTTT
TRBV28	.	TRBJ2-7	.	CASSFTGKYEQYF	TGTGCCAGCAGTTTTACGGGAAAATACGAGCAGTACTTC
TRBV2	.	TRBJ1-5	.	CASSVSRGGNQPQHF	TGTGCCAGCAGTGTTTCACGAGGGGGCAATCAGCCCCAGCATTTT
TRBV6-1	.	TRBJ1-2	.	CASSEATVLAGFGYTF	TGTGCCAGCAGTGAAGCGACAGTCCTTGCGGGTTTTGGCTACACCTTC
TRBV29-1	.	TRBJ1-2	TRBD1	CSVESRGEGYGYTF	TGCAGCGTTGAATCCAGGGGGGAAGGGTATGGCTACACCTTC
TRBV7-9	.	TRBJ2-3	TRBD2	CASNEWGLAVITDTQYF	TGTGCCAGCAATGAATGGGGACTAGCGGTTATCACAGATACGCAGTATTTT
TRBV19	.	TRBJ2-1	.	CASSIIQRAINEQFF	TGTGCCAGTAGTATTATCCAGCGCGCCATCAATGAGCAGTTCTTC
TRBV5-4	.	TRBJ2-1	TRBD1	CASSKGLSGTETYNEQFF	TGTGCCAGCAGTAAAGGGTTAAGTGGGACAGAAACATACAATGAGCAGTTCTTC
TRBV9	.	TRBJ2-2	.	CASSGQQSGELFF	TGTGCCAGCAGCGGTCAGCAGTCCGGGGAGCTGTTTTTT
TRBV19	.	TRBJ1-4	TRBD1	CATSGQGFATNEKLFF	TGTGCCACGAGTGGACAGGGCTTTGCAACTAATGAAAAACTGTTTTTT
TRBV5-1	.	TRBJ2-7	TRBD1	CASSPQQGSSYEQYF	TGCGCCAGCAGCCCTCAACAGGGGAGCTCCTACGAGCAGTACTTC
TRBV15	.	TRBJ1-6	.	CATRTTDNSPLHF	TGTGCCACCAGAACAACGGATAATTCACCCCTCCACTTT
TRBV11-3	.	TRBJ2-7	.	CASSFSGSYEQYF	TGTGCCAGCAGCTTTTCCGGGTCGTACGAGCAGTACTTC
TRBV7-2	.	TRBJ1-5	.	CASSFGYAQPQHF	TGTGCCAGCAGCTTTGGGTACGCTCAGCCCCAGCATTTT
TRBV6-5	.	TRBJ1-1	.	CASSSLSGAKFTEAFF	TGTGCCAGCAGTTCATTATCTGGGGCAAAATTCACTGAAGCTTTCTTT